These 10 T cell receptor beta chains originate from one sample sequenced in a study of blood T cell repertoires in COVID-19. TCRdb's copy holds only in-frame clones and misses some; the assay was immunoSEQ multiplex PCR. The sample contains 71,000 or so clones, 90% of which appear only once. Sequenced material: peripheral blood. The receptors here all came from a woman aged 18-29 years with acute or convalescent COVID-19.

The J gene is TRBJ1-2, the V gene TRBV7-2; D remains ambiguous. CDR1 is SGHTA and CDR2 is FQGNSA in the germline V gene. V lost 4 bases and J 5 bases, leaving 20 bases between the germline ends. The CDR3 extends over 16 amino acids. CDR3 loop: CASSSLEGFEIYGYTF. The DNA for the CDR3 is TGTGCCAGCAGCTCCCTGGAGGGATTTGAGATATATGGCTACACCTTC.

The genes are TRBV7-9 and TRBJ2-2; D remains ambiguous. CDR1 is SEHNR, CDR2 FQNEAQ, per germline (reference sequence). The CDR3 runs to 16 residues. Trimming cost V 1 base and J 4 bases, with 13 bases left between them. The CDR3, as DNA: TGTGCCAGCAGCTTAGGAGCTAGTGGAGTCACCGGGGAGCTGTTTTTT. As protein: CASSLGASGVTGELFF.

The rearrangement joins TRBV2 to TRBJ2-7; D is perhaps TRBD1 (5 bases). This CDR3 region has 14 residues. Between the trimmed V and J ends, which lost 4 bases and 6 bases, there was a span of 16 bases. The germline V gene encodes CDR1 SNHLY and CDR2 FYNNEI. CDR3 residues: CASSVSLARGEQYF. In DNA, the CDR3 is TGTGCCAGCAGTGTTAGTCTCGCTAGGGGCGAGCAGTACTTC.

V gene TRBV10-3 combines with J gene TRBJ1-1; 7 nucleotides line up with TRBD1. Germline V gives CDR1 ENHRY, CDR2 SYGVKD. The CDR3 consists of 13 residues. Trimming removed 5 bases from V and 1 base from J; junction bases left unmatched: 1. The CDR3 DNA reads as TGTGCCATCAGTCAGGGGGGGAACACTGAAGCTTTCTTT. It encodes CAISQGGNTEAFF.

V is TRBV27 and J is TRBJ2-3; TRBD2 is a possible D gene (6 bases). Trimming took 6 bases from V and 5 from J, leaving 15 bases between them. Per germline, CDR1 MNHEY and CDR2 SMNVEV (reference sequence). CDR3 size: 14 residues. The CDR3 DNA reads TGTGCCAGCAGCCACGGGGGTTTAGGAGATACGCAGTATTTT. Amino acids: CASSHGGLGDTQYF.

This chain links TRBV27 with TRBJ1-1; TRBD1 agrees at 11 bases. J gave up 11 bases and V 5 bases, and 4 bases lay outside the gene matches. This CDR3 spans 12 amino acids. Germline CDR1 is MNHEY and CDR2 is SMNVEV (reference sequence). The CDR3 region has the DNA TGTGCCAGCAGTCCGGGACAGGGGGTGGCTTTCTTT. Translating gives CASSPGQGVAFF.

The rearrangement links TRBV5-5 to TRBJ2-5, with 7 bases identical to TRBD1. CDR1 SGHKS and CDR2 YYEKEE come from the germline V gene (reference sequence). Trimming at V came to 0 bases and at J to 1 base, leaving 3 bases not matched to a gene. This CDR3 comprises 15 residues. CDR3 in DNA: TGTGCCAGCAGCTTGGCGGGACAGTCCCAAGAGACCCAGTACTTC. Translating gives CASSLAGQSQETQYF.

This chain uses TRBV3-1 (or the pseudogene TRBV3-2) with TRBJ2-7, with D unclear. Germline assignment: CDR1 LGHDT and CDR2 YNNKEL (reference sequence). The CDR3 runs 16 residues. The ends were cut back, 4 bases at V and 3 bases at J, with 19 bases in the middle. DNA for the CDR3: TGTGCCAGCAGCCGTCGTGGGCCCAGCCCTTTCTACGAGCAGTACTTC. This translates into CASSRRGPSPFYEQYF.

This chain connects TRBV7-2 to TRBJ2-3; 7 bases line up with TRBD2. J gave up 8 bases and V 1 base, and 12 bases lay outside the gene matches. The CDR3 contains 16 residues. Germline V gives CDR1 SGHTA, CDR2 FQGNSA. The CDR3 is CASSLGSGTARGTQYF. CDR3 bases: TGTGCCAGCAGCTTAGGGAGCGGGACGGCCCGCGGTACGCAGTATTTT. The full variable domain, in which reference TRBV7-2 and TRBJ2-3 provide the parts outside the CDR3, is GAGVSQSPSNKVTEKGKDVELRCDPISGHTALYWYRQSLGQGLEFLIYFQGNSAPDKSGLPSDRFSAERTGGSVSTLTIQRTQQEDSAVYLCASSLGSGTARGTQYFGPGTRLTVL.

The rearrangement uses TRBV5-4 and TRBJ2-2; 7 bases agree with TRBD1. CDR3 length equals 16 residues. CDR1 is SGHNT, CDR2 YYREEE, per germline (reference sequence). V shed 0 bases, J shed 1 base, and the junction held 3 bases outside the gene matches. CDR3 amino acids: CASSLERGRNTGELFF. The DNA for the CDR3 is TGTGCCAGCAGCTTGGAAAGGGGGCGGAACACCGGGGAGCTGTTTTTT.